This T cell receptor (beta chain) comes out of a study of human thymus T cells. Findings and caveats of the study: V and J genes seemed to be used with bias in thymic and blood repertoires.

To note about this clone: Its antigen remains unidentified.

This table comes from immunoSEQ multiplex PCR, and its TCRdb copy is limited to in-frame clones, with some not included. Of about 60,000 clones in the sample, approximately 93% are singletons; the top ten hold about 6.5%. Corrective surgery for congenital heart defects was being performed on the healthy Finnish infants who were the donors. Only four of the eight donors provided a 0.5-1 mL blood sample. Blood DNA came from all available leukocytes, not a fixed cell number. This CDR3 region has 14 residues. Trimming left V 3 bases short and J 3 bases short, with 12 bases between. Germline assignment: CDR1 SEHNR and CDR2 FQNEAQ (reference sequence).

This chain connects TRBV7-9 to TRBJ2-7; D remains unclear. The sequenced sample consisted of blood. The receptor comes from a boy under two years old with a congenital heart defect but otherwise immunologically healthy. The CDR3 spells CASSFSGLSYEQYF. The CDR3 DNA reads as TGTGCCAGCAGCTTTTCGGGCTTAAGCTACGAGCAGTACTTC.